A single sample is the source of the 6 T cell receptor beta chains below, sequenced in a study of neoadjuvant anti-PD-1 for oral cavity cancer. Clones were sequenced by immunoSEQ multiplex PCR, and TCRdb holds only the in-frame ones, with some missing. The sample has 16,000 or so clones, 64% seen once. Sequenced material: PBMCs, taken before nivolumab (anti-PD-1) treatment. These receptors were obtained from a person aged 35-80 years with oral cavity squamous cell carcinoma.

CDR3 DNA sequence: TGTGCCAGTAGTTCCCAAGGGAACCCGAGGGACATTCAGTACTTC. This codes for CASSSQGNPRDIQYF. The chain employs TRBV19 and TRBJ2-4; TRBD2 might be the D (5 bases). V was clipped by 5 bases and J by 8 bases, with 19 bases between them. CDR1 and CDR2 (germline): LNHDA, SQIVND (reference sequence). The CDR3 is 15 residues long. Supplemented by reference TRBV19 and TRBJ2-4, the full variable domain reads DGGITQSPKYLFRKEGQNVTLSCEQNLNHDAMYWYRQDPGQGLRLIYYSQIVNDFQKGDIAEGYSVSREKKESFPLTVTSAQKNPTAFYLCASSSQGNPRDIQYFGAGTRLSVL.

The chain combines TRBV2 with TRBJ2-1; 8 bases are shared with TRBD2. This CDR3 spans 13 amino acids. The V and J ends lost 7 bases and 6 bases, in that order; junction bases with no gene match: 5. Germline lookup yields CDR1 SNHLY and CDR2 FYNNEI. CDR3: CASKGLGGNEQFF. CDR3 nucleotides: TGTGCCAGCAAGGGACTAGGGGGCAATGAGCAGTTCTTC. The variable domain in full, completed from reference TRBV2 and TRBJ2-1, reads EPEVTQTPSHQVTQMGQEVILRCVPISNHLYFYWYRQILGQKVEFLVSFYNNEISEKSEIFDDQFSVERPDGSNFTLKIRSTKLEDSAMYFCASKGLGGNEQFFGPGTRLTVL.

The chain couples TRBV6-5 to TRBJ1-3, with D perhaps matching TRBD1 (6 bases). V dropped 4 bases and J dropped 3 bases, with 10 bases sitting between them. Germline V gives CDR1 MNHEY, CDR2 SVGAGI. This CDR3 region has 14 residues. The CDR3 spells CASSLGALGNTIYF. The DNA of the CDR3 is TGTGCCAGCAGTTTGGGGGCCCTTGGAAACACCATATATTTT.

The chain joins TRBV6-6 to TRBJ2-7, with D perhaps TRBD1 (6 bases). CDR1 is MNHNY, CDR2 SVGAGI, per germline (reference sequence). This CDR3 is 16 amino acids long. V was shortened by 6 bases and J by 1 base, with 19 bases between the two germline ends. CDR3 coding DNA: TGTGCCAGCAGCAGACAGGACGGAAGCGGATCCTACGAGCAGTACTTC. This sequence encodes CASSRQDGSGSYEQYF.

The CDR3 reads CAWSRASAGPQHF. The CDR3 region has the DNA TGTGCCTGGAGTCGGGCAAGCGCCGGGCCCCAGCATTTT. The gene calls are TRBV30 and TRBJ1-5; D unclear. Germline CDR1 and CDR2: GTSNPN and SVGIG (reference sequence). The CDR3 is 13 residues long. Trimming took 2 bases from V and 9 from J, leaving 14 bases between them.

V gene TRBV2 combines with J gene TRBJ2-3; D might be TRBD2 (5 bases). Deletions cut 5 bases from V and 2 bases from J, with 14 bases between. Germline CDR1 is SNHLY and CDR2 is FYNNEI. CDR3 length: 15 amino acids. The CDR3 region has the DNA TGTGCCAGCAGTTTTGAGGGCGGGTTCACAGATACGCAGTATTTT. Translation: CASSFEGGFTDTQYF.